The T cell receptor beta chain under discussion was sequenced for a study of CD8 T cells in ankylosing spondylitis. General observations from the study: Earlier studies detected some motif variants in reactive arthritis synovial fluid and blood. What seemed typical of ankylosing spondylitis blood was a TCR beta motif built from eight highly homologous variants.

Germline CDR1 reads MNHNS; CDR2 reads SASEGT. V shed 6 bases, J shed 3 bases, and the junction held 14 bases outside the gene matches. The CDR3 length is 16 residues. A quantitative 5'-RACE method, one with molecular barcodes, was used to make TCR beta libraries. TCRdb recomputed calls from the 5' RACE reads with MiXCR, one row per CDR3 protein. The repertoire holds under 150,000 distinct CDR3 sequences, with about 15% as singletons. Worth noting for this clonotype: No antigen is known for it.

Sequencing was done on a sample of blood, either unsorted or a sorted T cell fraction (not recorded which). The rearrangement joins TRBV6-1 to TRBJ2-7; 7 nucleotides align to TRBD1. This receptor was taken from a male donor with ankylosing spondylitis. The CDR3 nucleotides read TGTGCCAGCAGCCAACGGCCGGGGCAGGGGGTCTACGAGCAGTACTTC. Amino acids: CASSQRPGQGVYEQYF.